One sample yielded the 28 T cell receptor beta chains listed below, sequenced in a study of PD-1 blockade in classical Hodgkin lymphoma. Time point: cycle 4 day 1 (C4D1), after five to seven weeks of nivolumab. The patients all showed relapse after autologous stem cell transplantation, while their brentuximab vedotin exposure varied. Some clones are missing from TCRdb's copy, which holds only in-frame ones; the method was immunoSEQ multiplex PCR. The sample holds tens of thousands of clones, 60% to 75% seen once. The sample was peripheral blood mononuclear cells (PBMCs), taken before the fourth cycle of nivolumab. The receptors stem from a human donor with classical Hodgkin lymphoma.

This clone appeared a few times. CDR3 nucleotides: TGTGCCAGCTCACGCCGACAGGCCGAGGAGACCCAGTACTTC. Translation: CASSRRQAEETQYF. The V call is TRBV18, the J call TRBJ2-5; D perhaps matches TRBD1 (6 bases). The CDR3 spans 14 residues. The V and J ends lost 4 bases and 5 bases respectively, with 14 bases between them. Germline V CDR1 and CDR2: KGHSH, LQKENI.

This chain uses TRBV7-7 with TRBJ1-3; no reliable D call. CDR1 and CDR2 (germline): SSHAT, FNYEAQ (reference sequence). V lost 4 bases and J 3 bases, leaving 7 bases between the germline ends. The CDR3 extends over 13 amino acids. The DNA of the CDR3 is TGTGCCAGCAGCTCCACAGTTGGAAACACCATATATTTT. Translating gives CASSSTVGNTIYF.

The V gene is TRBV6-4, the J gene TRBJ2-3, with 8 bases lining up with TRBD2. The CDR3 has 14 residues. CDR1 is MRHNA and CDR2 is SNTAGT in the germline V gene. After removal of 6 bases from V and 4 bases from J, the junction contained 6 bases not matched to a gene. As DNA, the CDR3 is TGTGCCAGCAGAAACGCCGGGGGGGCAGATACGCAGTATTTT. Residues: CASRNAGGADTQYF.

The V gene is TRBV6-1, the J gene TRBJ2-3; D ambiguous. Looked up from germline, CDR1 is MNHNS and CDR2 is SASEGT. Trimming stripped 11 bases from V and 8 bases from J, with 11 bases between. This CDR3 is 10 amino acids long. DNA for the CDR3: TGTGCCTGCGACTTTGGTACGCAGTATTTT. Translating gives CACDFGTQYF.

Concerning this clone itself: This specimen includes other DNA sequences encoding the same CDR3. CDR3 amino acids: CASSLGGTATNEKLFF. CDR3 DNA sequence: TGCGCCAGCAGCTTGGGGGGGACAGCAACTAATGAAAAACTGTTTTTT. The V call is TRBV5-1, the J call TRBJ1-4, with 7 bases identical to TRBD1. There are 16 residues in the CDR3. Trimming cost V 0 bases and J 0 bases; bases outside gene matches: 2. The V gene's germline CDR1 is SGHRS and CDR2 YFSETQ.

This clone was seen a handful of times. The chain joins TRBV6-5 to TRBJ2-2; 7 bases are shared with TRBD1. The CDR3 covers 15 residues. The junction had 6 bases not matched to a gene; V was cut back by 6 bases and J by 2 bases. Germline lookup yields CDR1 MNHEY and CDR2 SVGAGI. The DNA for the CDR3 is TGTGCCAGCAGGGTGGACAGGATTAACACCGGGGAGCTGTTTTTT. Residues: CASRVDRINTGELFF.

The rearrangement uses TRBV6-1 and TRBJ1-4; D unclear. Trimming pared 7 bases from V and 4 bases from J, leaving 13 bases between. The CDR3 runs to 14 residues. Per the germline V gene, CDR1 is MNHNS and CDR2 is SASEGT. The CDR3 DNA is TGTGCCAGCACCCCTGGCAGCCTTAATGAAAAACTGTTTTTT. Residues: CASTPGSLNEKLFF.

The V and J genes are TRBV5-1 and TRBJ1-1; perhaps TRBD1 as D (6 bases). V shed 3 bases and J shed 1 base, with 10 bases lying between them. The CDR3 is 14 residues long. Germline CDR1 SGHRS, CDR2 YFSETQ. The CDR3 DNA sequence: TGCGCCAGCAGCTCAGGGACAACGAACACTGAAGCTTTCTTT. Its protein is CASSSGTTNTEAFF.

The chain carries TRBV6-5 and TRBJ1-2; weak D call: TRBD1 (6 bases). This CDR3 comprises 13 residues. Germline CDR1 and CDR2: MNHEY and SVGAGI. Trimming removed 4 bases at V and 8 bases at J, with 14 bases between. The CDR3 DNA is TGTGCCAGCAGTTGGGCGGGGGGCGAAGGCTACACCTTC. It codes for CASSWAGGEGYTF.

On this clone itself: Sequence at one end of the junction differs from germline and may be a read error. The chain combines TRBV30 with TRBJ2-1, with a possible D match to TRBD1 (6 bases). Germline-derived CDR1 and CDR2 are GTSNPN and SVGIG (reference sequence). This CDR3 has 13 amino acids. The CDR3 sequence: CAWSAYKDHRAVF. As DNA, the CDR3 is TGTGCCTGGAGTGCATATAAGGACCACAGGGCGGTCTTC.

This clone has only one observation. V and J are TRBV27 and TRBJ2-2; 11 bases are shared with TRBD2. This CDR3 comprises 21 residues. J was trimmed by 3 bases and V by 0 bases; bases with no gene match: 15. Per the germline V gene, CDR1 is MNHEY and CDR2 is SMNVEV (reference sequence). The CDR3 nucleotides are TGTGCCAGCAGTTTATCCGGATTAGCCTTTACTAGCGGGAGTTACACCGGGGAGCTGTTTTTT. Translation: CASSLSGLAFTSGSYTGELFF.

This chain links TRBV5-1 with TRBJ1-3; possibly TRBD1 for D (5 bases). With 1 base removed from V and 1 base from J, the gap between germline ends came to 6 bases. The CDR3 is 14 residues long. Germline loops: CDR1 SGHRS, CDR2 YFSETQ. The CDR3 reads CASSLTGSGNTIYF. CDR3 bases: TGCGCCAGCAGCTTGACAGGTTCTGGAAACACCATATATTTT.

This chain connects TRBV9 to TRBJ2-3; the D gene could be TRBD1 or TRBD2 (5 bases each). With 4 bases removed from V and 5 bases from J, the gap between germline ends came to 17 bases. CDR3 size: 15 residues. Germline CDR1 SGDLS, CDR2 YYNGEE. CDR3: CASSWGIGTGDTQYF. In DNA, the CDR3 is TGTGCCAGCAGCTGGGGGATAGGAACGGGAGATACGCAGTATTTT.

The chain combines TRBV7-2 with TRBJ1-1; 12 bases are shared with TRBD1. CDR1 and CDR2 from the germline V gene are SGHTA and FQGNSA. The CDR3 has 15 amino acids. V gave up 1 base and J gave up 7 bases; unmatched junction bases: 4. This CDR3 reads CASSLGDRGQVEAFF. The CDR3 bases are TGTGCCAGCAGCTTAGGGGACAGGGGGCAAGTTGAAGCTTTCTTT.

The V gene is TRBV10-3, the J gene TRBJ1-5; 7 bases fit TRBD1. V was pared by 10 bases and J by 7 bases, with 10 bases of the junction left unmatched. CDR1 and CDR2 (germline): ENHRY, SYGVKD. CDR3 length equals 13 residues. The CDR3: CATGLDRDQPQHF. The CDR3 bases are TGTGCCACAGGCCTTGACAGGGACCAGCCCCAGCATTTT.

The gene calls are TRBV21-1 and TRBJ1-2; TRBD1 is the table's D call and was not checked against the DNA. TRBV21-1 is a recognized pseudogene. The CDR3 consists of 21 residues. The CDR3 region is CASSKNEAGASAATTNYGYTF. The CDR3 nucleotides read TGTGCCAGCAGCAAAAACGAGGCAGGGGCCTCTGCGGCGACCACAAACTATGGCTACACCTTC.

The chain joins TRBV19 to TRBJ1-5; D is uncertain. From germline, CDR1 is LNHDA and CDR2 SQIVND (reference sequence). This CDR3 has 14 amino acids. Trimming shortened V by 3 bases and J by 4 bases, and 10 bases separated the two germline ends. The DNA for the CDR3 is TGTGCCAGTAGTATGTCTGGGGAGAATCAGCCCCAGCATTTT. It yields the protein CASSMSGENQPQHF. The full variable domain, its missing parts supplied by reference TRBV19 and TRBJ1-5, is DGGITQSPKYLFRKEGQNVTLSCEQNLNHDAMYWYRQDPGQGLRLIYYSQIVNDFQKGDIAEGYSVSREKKESFPLTVTSAQKNPTAFYLCASSMSGENQPQHFGDGTRLSIL.

The chain is built from TRBV7-2 and TRBJ2-7; 11 bases match TRBD2. The CDR3 is made up of 15 amino acids. Germline V CDR1 and CDR2: SGHTA, FQGNSA. Trimming removed 6 bases from V and 5 bases from J; junction bases left unmatched: 9. CDR3 nucleotide sequence: TGTGCCAGCAGACGGTTAGCGGGAGGGCCTGACGAGCAGTACTTC. Its translation is CASRRLAGGPDEQYF.

The chain has TRBV19 and TRBJ2-1, with 8 nucleotides matching TRBD2. The J segment lost 0 bases and the V segment lost 4 bases, leaving 8 bases of the junction unmatched. Per germline, CDR1 LNHDA and CDR2 SQIVND (reference sequence). The CDR3 totals 17 residues. CDR3 loop: CASSSGGRGSSYNEQFF. CDR3 in DNA: TGTGCCAGTAGTAGCGGGGGGCGCGGGAGCTCCTACAATGAGCAGTTCTTC.

The rearrangement joins TRBV9 to TRBJ2-5; D is perhaps TRBD1 (5 bases). Germline CDR1 SGDLS, CDR2 YYNGEE. CDR3 length: 14 residues. V lost 1 base and J lost 5, with 12 bases in between. CDR3 bases: TGTGCCAGCAGCGTAACCCCTGCAGGGGAGACCCAGTACTTC. Translating gives CASSVTPAGETQYF.

A few counts support this clone. This sequence joins TRBV28 and TRBJ2-6; possibly TRBD1 or TRBD2 for D (6 bases each). Trimming took 3 bases from V and 4 from J, leaving 13 bases between them. This CDR3 region has 16 residues. Per germline, CDR1 MDHEN and CDR2 SYDVKM. The DNA for the CDR3 is TGTGCCAGCAGTTTTATCCGGGGGCAAGGGGCCAACGTCCTGACTTTC. It codes for CASSFIRGQGANVLTF.

The chain couples TRBV25-1 to TRBJ2-2; the match to TRBD1 covers 9 bases. Germline V gene lookup returns CDR1 MGHDK and CDR2 SYGVNS. V lost 1 base to trimming and J lost 7 bases; unmatched junction nucleotides: 7. The CDR3 length is 16 residues. The CDR3 reads CASSEFSGQGHGELFF. DNA for the CDR3: TGTGCCAGCAGTGAATTTTCTGGACAGGGGCACGGGGAGCTGTTTTTT.

The chain combines TRBV28 with TRBJ1-4; no reliable D call. V lost 5 bases, J lost 8 bases, and 9 bases lay in between. The CDR3 totals 12 residues. Germline CDR1 and CDR2: MDHEN and SYDVKM. The CDR3 bases are TGTGCCAGCAGTAATATAGGGGAAAAACTGTTTTTT. Translated, it gives CASSNIGEKLFF.

The V call is TRBV7-9, the J call TRBJ1-5; no reliable D call. The CDR3 spans 13 residues. CDR1 and CDR2 (germline): SEHNR, FQNEAQ (reference sequence). V dropped 1 base and J dropped 7 bases, with 8 bases sitting between them. The CDR3 DNA reads as TGTGCCAGCAGCTTAGACTTGATCCAGCCCCAGCATTTT. The encoded protein is CASSLDLIQPQHF. The whole variable domain, filled in from reference TRBV7-9 and TRBJ1-5, reads DTGVSQNPRHKITKRGQNVTFRCDPISEHNRLYWYRQTLGQGPEFLTYFQNEAQLEKSRLLSDRFSAERPKGSFSTLEIQRTEQGDSAMYLCASSLDLIQPQHFGDGTRLSIL.

The J gene is TRBJ2-5, the V gene TRBV7-2; 13 bases match TRBD2. The CDR3 totals 16 residues. Trimming at V came to 3 bases and at J to 4 bases, leaving 5 bases not matched to a gene. In germline, CDR1 is SGHTA, CDR2 FQGNSA. CDR3 bases: TGTGCCAGCAGCTTTGCACTAGCGGGGGGGCGAGAGACCCAGTACTTC. It codes for CASSFALAGGRETQYF.

This clone was recorded once. This rearrangement joins TRBV6-6 to TRBJ2-2, with a weak D call TRBD1 (6 bases). Between the trimmed V and J ends, which lost 2 bases and 6 bases, there was a span of 10 bases. Germline loops: CDR1 MNHNY, CDR2 SVGAGI (reference sequence). The CDR3 extends over 14 amino acids. The CDR3 protein is CASSYLQGSGELFF. CDR3 in DNA: TGTGCCAGCAGTTACCTTCAGGGGTCCGGGGAGCTGTTTTTT.

This clone came up a few times. This chain uses TRBV5-1 with TRBJ2-3; the D call may be TRBD1 or TRBD2 (7 bases each). Germline CDR1 SGHRS, CDR2 YFSETQ. V lost 0 bases, J lost 4 bases, and 12 bases lay in between. CDR3 size: 15 residues. CDR3 DNA: TGCGCCAGCAGCTTGGGCAGGGGGGGCCCAGATACGCAGTATTTT. Its translation is CASSLGRGGPDTQYF.

V usage is TRBV13 and J usage is TRBJ1-1, with a tentative D call TRBD1 (6 bases). V lost 4 bases to trimming and J lost 6 bases, with 15 bases between them. The CDR3 has 14 amino acids. Germline values: CDR1 PRHDT, CDR2 FYEKMQ (reference sequence). CDR3 nucleotide sequence: TGTGCCAGCAGCTGGCGAGGGGGGAGCCCTGAAGCTTTCTTT. Its translation: CASSWRGGSPEAFF.